The present T cell receptor beta chain was sequenced within a study of Tregs in tolerant kidney transplant recipients. Trimming took 2 bases from V and 0 from J, leaving 12 bases between them. The germline gives CDR1 SGHTS, CDR2 YDEGEE. This CDR3 comprises 16 residues. TCRdb keeps only in-frame clones here, not all; method: immunoSEQ multiplex PCR. The sample yields roughly 250,000 clones, approximately 83% seen once. Specimen: CD4+ T cells from blood. The chain carries TRBV5-8 and TRBJ1-3, with D tentatively TRBD1 (6 bases). This receptor was taken from a human donor in good health. This chain's CDR3 is CASSFSGTTSGNTIYF. The CDR3 nucleotides read TGTGCCAGCAGCTTCTCCGGGACAACCTCTGGAAACACCATATATTTT.